Shown below are 8 T cell receptor beta chains from a single sample sequenced in a study of cytomegalovirus exposure and HLA in healthy donors. PCR employed 60 Vbeta and 13 Jbeta primers. Repertoires were generated with immunoSEQ multiplex PCR, while TCRdb's copy carries only in-frame clones and drops some. This sample has around 160,000 clones; roughly 76% occur once, and the top ten carry about 2%. The sequencing sample was made of PBMCs. These TCRs come from a human donor in good health.

This chain links TRBV6-1 with TRBJ2-7; D remains ambiguous. The CDR3 is made up of 14 amino acids. The V end lost 7 bases, the J end lost 2 bases, and 15 bases lay between the germline ends. The germline V gene has CDR1 MNHNS and CDR2 SASEGT. The CDR3 nucleotides are TGTGCCAGCAACTCGCCAGGATTTCCCTACGAGCAGTACTTC. Its protein product is CASNSPGFPYEQYF.

The chain carries TRBV12-5 and TRBJ1-3; no clear D gene. The CDR3 sequence is 18 residues long. Germline V gene lookup returns CDR1 LGHNT and CDR2 FRNRAP. Trimming pared 0 bases from V and 1 base from J, leaving 16 bases between. The DNA for the CDR3 is TGTGCTAGTGGTTTGGTAGTTACAGCAAGGATTTCTGGAAACACCATATATTTT. Its translation is CASGLVVTARISGNTIYF.

The V gene is TRBV7-8, the J gene TRBJ2-7, with TRBD2 matching 9 bases. Germline assignment: CDR1 SGHVS and CDR2 FQNEAQ. This CDR3 spans 16 amino acids. Trimming took 5 bases from V and 0 from J; bases not matched to a gene: 8. The CDR3 nucleotides read TGTGCCAGCAGCCCCGGGCCTAGCGGGGTCTCCTACGAGCAGTACTTC. Translated: CASSPGPSGVSYEQYF.

The chain recombines TRBV5-1 with TRBJ1-2; 7 bases are a match to TRBD1. V was clipped by 0 bases and J by 2 bases; unmatched bases: 4. Germline CDR1 and CDR2: SGHRS and YFSETQ. The CDR3 runs 15 residues. The chain's CDR3 is CASSLDRTGNYGYTF. In DNA form, the CDR3 reads TGCGCCAGCAGCTTGGATCGGACAGGCAACTATGGCTACACCTTC. The variable domain in full, completed from reference TRBV5-1 and TRBJ1-2, reads KAGVTQTPRYLIKTRGQQVTLSCSPISGHRSVSWYQQTPGQGLQFLFEYFSETQRNKGNFPGRFSGRQFSNSRSEMNVSTLELGDSALYLCASSLDRTGNYGYTFGSGTRLTVV.

V and J are TRBV9 and TRBJ1-5; D might be TRBD1 (5 bases). The CDR3 is made up of 14 amino acids. V was shortened by 4 bases and J by 7 bases, with 15 bases between the two germline ends. The germline gives CDR1 SGDLS, CDR2 YYNGEE. The CDR3 sequence: CASSREGLGQPQHF. DNA of the CDR3: TGTGCCAGCAGCAGGGAGGGGTTAGGACAGCCCCAGCATTTT.

V gene TRBV7-6 combines with J gene TRBJ2-7, with TRBD1 matching over 7 bases. J was trimmed by 3 bases and V by 1 base; bases with no gene match: 6. This CDR3 has 15 residues. In germline, CDR1 is SGHVS, CDR2 FNYEAQ. The CDR3 loop is CASSLVQGQIYEQYF. Written as DNA, the CDR3 is TGTGCCAGCAGCTTAGTTCAGGGACAGATCTACGAGCAGTACTTC. Combining the CDR3 with reference TRBV7-6 and TRBJ2-7 gives the whole variable domain GAGVSQSPRYKVTKRGQDVALRCDPISGHVSLYWYRQALGQGPEFLTYFNYEAQQDKSGLPNDRFSAERPEGSISTLTIQRTEQRDSAMYRCASSLVQGQIYEQYFGPGTRLTVT.

This clone was seen a single time. This chain links TRBV7-6 with TRBJ2-2; D perhaps matches TRBD1 (5 bases). CDR1 is SGHVS, CDR2 FNYEAQ, per germline. There are 15 residues in the CDR3. Trimming shortened V by 5 bases and J by 8 bases, and 18 bases separated the two germline ends. The CDR3: CASSRQGSGIGELFF. The CDR3, as DNA: TGTGCCAGCAGCCGTCAGGGTTCCGGTATAGGGGAGCTGTTTTTT.

The J gene is TRBJ2-1, the V gene TRBV9; 8 bases match TRBD2. V lost 0 bases and J lost 8; bases outside the gene matches: 10. The CDR3 contains 16 residues. Looked up from germline, CDR1 is SGDLS and CDR2 is YYNGEE. Written as DNA, the CDR3 is TGTGCCAGCAGCGTAGGCCCGGGGGGGCCGGTTGATGAGCAGTTCTTC. Translation: CASSVGPGGPVDEQFF.